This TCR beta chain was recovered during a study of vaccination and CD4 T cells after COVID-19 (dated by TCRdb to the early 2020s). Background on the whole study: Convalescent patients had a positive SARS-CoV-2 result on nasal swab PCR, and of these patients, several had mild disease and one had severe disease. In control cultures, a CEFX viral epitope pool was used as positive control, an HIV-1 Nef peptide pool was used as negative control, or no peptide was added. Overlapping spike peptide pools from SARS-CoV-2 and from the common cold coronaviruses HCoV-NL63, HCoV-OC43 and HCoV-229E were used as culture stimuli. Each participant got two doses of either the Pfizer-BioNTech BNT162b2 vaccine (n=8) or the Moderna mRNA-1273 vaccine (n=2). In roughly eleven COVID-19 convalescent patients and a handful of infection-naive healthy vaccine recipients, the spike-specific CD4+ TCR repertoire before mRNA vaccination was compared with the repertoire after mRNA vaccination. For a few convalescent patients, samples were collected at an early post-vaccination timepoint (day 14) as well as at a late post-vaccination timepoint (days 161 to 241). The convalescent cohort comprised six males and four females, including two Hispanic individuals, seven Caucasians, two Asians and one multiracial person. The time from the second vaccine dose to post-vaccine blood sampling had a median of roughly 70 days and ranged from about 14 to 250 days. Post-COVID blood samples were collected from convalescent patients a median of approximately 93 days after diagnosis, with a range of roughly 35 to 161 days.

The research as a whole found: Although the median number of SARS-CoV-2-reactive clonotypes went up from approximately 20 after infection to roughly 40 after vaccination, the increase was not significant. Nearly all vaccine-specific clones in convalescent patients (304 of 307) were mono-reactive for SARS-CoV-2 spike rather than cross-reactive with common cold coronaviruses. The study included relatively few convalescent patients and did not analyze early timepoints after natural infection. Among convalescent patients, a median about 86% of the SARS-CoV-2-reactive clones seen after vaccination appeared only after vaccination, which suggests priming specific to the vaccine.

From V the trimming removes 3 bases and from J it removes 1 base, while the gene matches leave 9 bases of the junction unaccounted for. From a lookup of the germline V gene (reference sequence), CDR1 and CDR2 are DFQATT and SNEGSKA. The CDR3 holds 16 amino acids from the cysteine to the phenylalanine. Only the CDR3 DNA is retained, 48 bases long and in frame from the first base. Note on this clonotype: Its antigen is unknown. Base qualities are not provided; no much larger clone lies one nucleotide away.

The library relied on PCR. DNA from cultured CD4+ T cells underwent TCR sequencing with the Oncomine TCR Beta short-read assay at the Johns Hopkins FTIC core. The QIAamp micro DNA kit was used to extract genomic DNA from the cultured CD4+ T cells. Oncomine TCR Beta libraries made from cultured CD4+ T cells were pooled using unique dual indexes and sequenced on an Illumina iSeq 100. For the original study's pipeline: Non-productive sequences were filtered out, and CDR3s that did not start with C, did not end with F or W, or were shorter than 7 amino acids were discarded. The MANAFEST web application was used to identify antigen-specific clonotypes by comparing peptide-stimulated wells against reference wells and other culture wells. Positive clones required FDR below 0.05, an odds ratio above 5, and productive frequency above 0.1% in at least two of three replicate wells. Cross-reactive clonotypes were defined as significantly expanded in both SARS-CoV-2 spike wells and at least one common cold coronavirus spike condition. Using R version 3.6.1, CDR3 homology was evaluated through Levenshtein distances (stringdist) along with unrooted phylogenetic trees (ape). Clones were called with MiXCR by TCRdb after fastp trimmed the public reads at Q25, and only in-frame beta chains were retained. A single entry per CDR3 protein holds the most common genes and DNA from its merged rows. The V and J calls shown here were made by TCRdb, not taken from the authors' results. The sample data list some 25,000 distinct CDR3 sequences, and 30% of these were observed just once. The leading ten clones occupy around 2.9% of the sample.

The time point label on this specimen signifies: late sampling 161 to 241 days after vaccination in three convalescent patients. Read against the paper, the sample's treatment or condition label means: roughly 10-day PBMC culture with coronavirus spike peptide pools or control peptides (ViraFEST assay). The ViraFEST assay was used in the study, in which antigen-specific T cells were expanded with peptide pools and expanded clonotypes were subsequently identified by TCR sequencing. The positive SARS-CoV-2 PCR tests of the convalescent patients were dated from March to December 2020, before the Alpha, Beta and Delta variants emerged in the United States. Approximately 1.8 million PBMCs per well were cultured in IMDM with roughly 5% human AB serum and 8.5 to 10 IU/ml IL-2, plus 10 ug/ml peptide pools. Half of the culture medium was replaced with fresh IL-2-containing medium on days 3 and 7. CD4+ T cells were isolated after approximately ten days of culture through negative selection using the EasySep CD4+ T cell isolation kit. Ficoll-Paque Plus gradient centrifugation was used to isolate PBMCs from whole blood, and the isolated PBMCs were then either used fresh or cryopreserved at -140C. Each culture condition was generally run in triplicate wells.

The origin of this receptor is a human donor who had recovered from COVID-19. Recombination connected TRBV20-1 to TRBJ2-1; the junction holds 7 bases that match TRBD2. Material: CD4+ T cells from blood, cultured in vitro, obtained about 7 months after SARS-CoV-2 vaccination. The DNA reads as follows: TGCAGTGCTAGGCGGGTCACAGCGGGGTCCTACAATGAGCAGTTCTTC. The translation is CSARRVTAGSYNEQFF.